The 15 T cell receptor beta chains below come from one sample, sequenced in a study of blood T cell repertoires in COVID-19. The method was immunoSEQ multiplex PCR; TCRdb's version includes in-frame clones alone and lacks a portion of them. The profile shows roughly 250,000 clones, roughly 82% of them singletons. Material for sequencing was peripheral blood. These receptors were obtained from a woman older than 75 with active or convalescent COVID-19.

The chain recombines TRBV6-5 with TRBJ1-2; 7 positions agree with TRBD1. Germline CDR1 is MNHEY and CDR2 is SVGAGI. This CDR3 spans 14 amino acids. V shed 8 bases and J 5 bases; nucleotides not matched to a gene: 11. This CDR3 reads CASVAPGQLYGYTF. The DNA of the CDR3 is TGTGCCAGCGTAGCACCGGGACAGCTTTATGGCTACACCTTC.

The chain links TRBV25-1 to TRBJ1-3; D is possibly TRBD1 (6 bases). CDR3 size: 13 residues. Germline-derived CDR1 and CDR2 are MGHDK and SYGVNS. V was shortened by 8 bases and J by 2 bases, with 10 bases between the two germline ends. The CDR3 is CASARTAGNTIYF. The CDR3 nucleotides read TGTGCCAGCGCGAGGACAGCTGGAAACACCATATATTTT.

The rearrangement links TRBV7-9 to TRBJ1-3, with 8 positions matching TRBD1. Germline V gene sequence: CDR1 SEHNR, CDR2 FQNEAQ (reference sequence). Germline trimming cut 5 bases from V and 4 bases from J; bases unmatched to any gene: 13. The CDR3 spans 17 residues. The CDR3 loop reads CASSPSGTGRSGNTIYF. As DNA, the CDR3 is TGTGCCAGCAGCCCCTCCGGGACAGGTCGATCCGGAAACACCATATATTTT.

The chain has TRBV27 and TRBJ1-2; D is perhaps TRBD1 (6 bases). The CDR3 has 20 residues. Trimming removed 5 bases from V and 1 base from J, with 29 bases in between. The germline V gene has CDR1 MNHEY and CDR2 SMNVEV (reference sequence). CDR3: CASSRTRAKTQRQDNYGYTF. CDR3 coding DNA: TGTGCCAGCAGTCGAACAAGGGCGAAAACCCAAAGACAGGATAACTATGGCTACACCTTC.

The CDR3 DNA is TGTGCCACCGGGACAGGGGGGTATGGAAACACCATATATTTT. It encodes CATGTGGYGNTIYF. The J gene is TRBJ1-3, the V gene TRBV10-3; TRBD1 matches 11 bases. The V and J ends lost 10 bases and 3 bases, in that order; junction bases with no gene match: 5. CDR1 is ENHRY, CDR2 SYGVKD, per germline. CDR3 length: 14 residues.

The chain couples TRBV28 to TRBJ1-4; D is unresolved. Trimming removed 7 bases from V and 3 bases from J, with 12 bases in between. This CDR3 region has 14 residues. Germline-derived CDR1 and CDR2 are MDHEN and SYDVKM. This CDR3 is CASMGGSPNEKLFF. As DNA, the CDR3 is TGTGCCAGCATGGGCGGGAGCCCTAATGAAAAACTGTTTTTT. The whole variable domain, filled in from reference TRBV28 and TRBJ1-4, reads DVKVTQSSRYLVKRTGEKVFLECVQDMDHENMFWYRQDPGLGLRLIYFSYDVKMKEKGDIPEGYSVSREKKERFSLILESASTNQTSMYLCASMGGSPNEKLFFGSGTQLSVL.

The CDR3 nucleotides read TGCAGCGTTCGCCTGGGGGGGGACACTGAAGCTTTCTTT. Translation gives CSVRLGGDTEAFF. This chain uses TRBV29-1 with TRBJ1-1; possibly TRBD1 for D (5 bases). V was shortened by 5 bases and J by 3 bases, with 13 bases between the two germline ends. CDR3 length: 13 residues. Germline CDR1 reads SQVTM; CDR2 reads ANQGSEA.

V is TRBV5-1 and J is TRBJ1-2; 8 bases are a match to TRBD1. Germline-derived CDR1 and CDR2 are SGHRS and YFSETQ. J lost 4 bases, V lost 3 bases, and 8 bases had no gene match. This CDR3 has 15 residues. The CDR3 reads CASSSSQGDGYGYTF. The CDR3 DNA is TGCGCCAGCAGCTCCTCACAGGGGGACGGCTATGGCTACACCTTC.

The chain employs TRBV30 and TRBJ1-1; no clear D. There are 13 residues in the CDR3. The germline V gene encodes CDR1 GTSNPN and CDR2 SVGIG (reference sequence). V dropped 4 bases and J dropped 7 bases, with 16 bases sitting between them. As DNA, the CDR3 is TGTGCCTGGACAAGCAATGGTCGGGTTGAAGCTTTCTTT. Amino acid sequence: CAWTSNGRVEAFF.

The rearrangement uses TRBV11-2 and TRBJ1-6; TRBD1 matches at 7 bases. The germline V gene encodes CDR1 SGHAT and CDR2 FQNNGV. Unmatched junction bases numbered 7, after V lost 1 base and J lost 7 bases. The CDR3 spans 16 residues. The CDR3 loop is CASSLVRRGFNSPLHF. In nucleotides, the CDR3 is TGTGCCAGCAGCTTAGTCCGCAGGGGGTTCAATTCACCCCTCCACTTT.

The chain combines TRBV6-6 with TRBJ2-4; 7 nucleotides line up with TRBD1. The germline CDR1 and CDR2 sequences are MNHNY and SVGAGI (reference sequence). Losses at the gene ends were 3 bases for V and 1 base for J; bases not matched to a gene: 3. The CDR3 length is 15 residues. CDR3 sequence (DNA): TGTGCCAGCAGTTATATACAGGGGGCCAAAAACATTCAGTACTTC. Translation: CASSYIQGAKNIQYF.

This rearrangement joins TRBV5-1 to TRBJ2-1, with a weak D call TRBD2 (5 bases). Germline V gives CDR1 SGHRS, CDR2 YFSETQ. The length of the CDR3 is 16 residues. V lost 4 bases and J lost 0, with 14 bases in between. CDR3 sequence reads: CASSLGPGSSYNEQFF. The CDR3 DNA follows: TGCGCCAGCAGCCTTGGCCCGGGGAGCTCCTACAATGAGCAGTTCTTC.

This rearrangement joins TRBV10-2 to TRBJ2-3; TRBD2 matches at 10 bases. The V and J ends lost 2 bases and 0 bases, in that order; junction bases with no gene match: 2. The CDR3 consists of 16 residues. From germline, CDR1 is WSHSY and CDR2 SAAADI. The CDR3 here is CASSEGTSASTDTQYF. CDR3 sequence (DNA): TGCGCCAGCAGTGAGGGGACTAGCGCAAGCACAGATACGCAGTATTTT.

V usage is TRBV30 and J usage is TRBJ2-1; 12 bases match TRBD2. Germline CDR1 GTSNPN, CDR2 SVGIG (reference sequence). This CDR3 contains 17 residues. The junction had 13 bases not matched to a gene; V was cut back by 2 bases and J by 8 bases. The CDR3 is CAWSLLHRLAGGYEQFF. In DNA, the CDR3 is TGTGCCTGGAGTCTCCTCCATAGGCTAGCGGGAGGGTATGAGCAGTTCTTC.

This chain joins TRBV28 and TRBJ2-7; TRBD1 matches 8 bases. The CDR3 contains 15 residues. In germline, CDR1 is MDHEN, CDR2 SYDVKM. The trim removed 6 bases at V and 2 bases at J, leaving 9 bases unmatched. As DNA, the CDR3 is TGTGCCAGCAGAACCGGACAGGGAGGAACCTACGAGCAGTACTTC. This gives the protein CASRTGQGGTYEQYF.